This is a list of T cell receptor beta chains from one sample in a study of cytomegalovirus exposure and HLA in healthy donors. Using immunoSEQ multiplex PCR, the repertoire was profiled, and TCRdb retains in-frame clones only, with some absent. This sample has roughly 150,000 clones, with about three quarters found just once. The sequencing input was PBMCs. These receptors were collected from a male donor in good health and CMV-seronegative. CDR3s include the opening cysteine and the closing phenylalanine or tryptophan. The D gene is left open where the match is weak. Only part of the rows carry a size: once, few, many, or a class if the clone is expanded.

size: few; J: TRBJ1-4; V: TRBV19; D: .; DNA: TGTGCCAGTAGTATCCAGAAAGTAAATGAAAAACTGTTTTTT; CDR3: CASSIQKVNEKLFF
size: .; J: TRBJ2-5; V: TRBV10-3; D: TRBD2; DNA: TGTGCCATCAGGCCGGGAGGGAACCAAGAGACCCAGTACTTC; CDR3: CAIRPGGNQETQYF
size: once; J: TRBJ2-1; V: TRBV7-3; D: .; DNA: TGTGCCAGCAGCTTAGTCGCAGGGCCCTACAATGAGCAGTTCTTC; CDR3: CASSLVAGPYNEQFF
size: few; J: TRBJ1-4; V: TRBV4-2; D: .; DNA: TGTGCCAGCAGCCAGTCGACCGGGACTGGAAATGAAAAACTGTTTTTT; CDR3: CASSQSTGTGNEKLFF
size: .; J: TRBJ1-5; V: TRBV6-1; D: .; DNA: TGTGCCAGCAGTGAAGCGGGAGGGGGAGGAAATCAGCCCCAGCATTTT; CDR3: CASSEAGGGGNQPQHF
size: once; J: TRBJ1-1; V: TRBV13; D: .; DNA: TGTGCCAGCAGCTTAGGATACCGGAGTGGGAACACTGAAGCTTTCTTT; CDR3: CASSLGYRSGNTEAFF
size: .; J: TRBJ2-1; V: TRBV11-3; D: TRBD2; DNA: TGTGCCAGCAGCTACTATAGCGGGACCCCGAGCTCCTACAATGAGCAGTTCTTC; CDR3: CASSYYSGTPSSYNEQFF
size: .; J: TRBJ2-7; V: TRBV7-2; D: TRBD1; DNA: TGTGCCAGCAGCGGACAGGGTACCCACGAGCAGTACTTC; CDR3: CASSGQGTHEQYF
size: .; J: TRBJ1-2; V: TRBV9; D: .; DNA: TGTGCCAGCACCCCTCTGGGGCGAGATGGCTACACCTTC; CDR3: CASTPLGRDGYTF
size: .; J: TRBJ2-1; V: TRBV4-1; D: .; DNA: TGCGCCAGCAGCCAAGTCCTCTCCCCCTCCTACAATGAGCAGTTCTTC; CDR3: CASSQVLSPSYNEQFF
size: .; J: TRBJ2-1; V: TRBV21-1; D: .; DNA: TGTGCCAGCAGCAAAGAAGGCCAGGACTACTACAATGAGCAGTTCTTC; CDR3: CASSKEGQDYYNEQFF
size: .; J: TRBJ2-2; V: TRBV10-2; D: .; DNA: TGCGCCAGCAGTGAGTCGTATCCCCTGTTTTTT; CDR3: CASSESYPLFF
size: .; J: TRBJ1-3; V: TRBV6-4; D: .; DNA: TGTGCCAGCAGTGACAGTAGTTCGGCTGGAAACACCATATATTTT; CDR3: CASSDSSSAGNTIYF
size: .; J: TRBJ2-7; V: TRBV2; D: .; DNA: TGTGCCAGCAGTCCCTCCAGGGGTCGCGGTAGCTCCTACGAGCAGTACTTC; CDR3: CASSPSRGRGSSYEQYF
size: .; J: TRBJ1-1; V: TRBV15; D: .; DNA: TGTGCCACCCGCGAACAGGGCTCGAACACTGAAGCTTTCTTT; CDR3: CATREQGSNTEAFF
size: few; J: TRBJ2-2; V: TRBV4-3; D: TRBD2; DNA: TGCGCCAGCAGCCTACTAGCGGGGGGGTTGTCCGGGGAGCTGTTTTTT; CDR3: CASSLLAGGLSGELFF
size: .; J: TRBJ1-4; V: TRBV5-5; D: .; DNA: TGTGCCAGCAGCTTGGGCAGGGACTATCTAGAAAAACTGTTTTTT; CDR3: CASSLGRDYLEKLFF
size: .; J: TRBJ2-3; V: TRBV11-3; D: TRBD2; DNA: TGTGCCAGCAGCTCCCGCGGGGGGTTGGAAGATACGCAGTATTTT; CDR3: CASSSRGGLEDTQYF
size: .; J: TRBJ2-7; V: TRBV5-6; D: TRBD2; DNA: TGTGCCAGCAGCTTGTCGGTAGCGGGTGGGGAGCAGTACTTC; CDR3: CASSLSVAGGEQYF
size: .; J: TRBJ1-2; V: TRBV25-1; D: .; DNA: TGTGCCAGCAGTGAATCGGGGGGCAACTATGGCTACACCTTC; CDR3: CASSESGGNYGYTF
size: .; J: TRBJ1-2; V: TRBV4-1; D: .; DNA: TGCGCCAGCAGCCAAGAGGGGGGTCTGGGCTACACCTTC; CDR3: CASSQEGGLGYTF
size: .; J: TRBJ1-1; V: TRBV27; D: .; DNA: TGTGCCAGCAATACGCCCGACAGGCGTGAAGCTTTCTTT; CDR3: CASNTPDRREAFF
size: .; J: TRBJ2-1; V: TRBV29-1; D: TRBD2; DNA: TGCAGCGTTGTAGTGGCTAGCGGGGGATACAATGAGCAATTCTTC; CDR3: CSVVVASGGYNEQFF
size: .; J: TRBJ1-1; V: TRBV27; D: TRBD1; DNA: TGTGCCAGCAGTTTACGAGCAGGGGGCACTGAAGCTTTCTTT; CDR3: CASSLRAGGTEAFF
size: .; J: TRBJ1-6; V: TRBV5-4; D: .; DNA: TGTGCCAGCAGCTTGGGGGCAGCCTATAATTCACCCCTCCACTTT; CDR3: CASSLGAAYNSPLHF